This T cell receptor beta chain was profiled in a study of liver allograft versus peripheral blood T cells. About the study: Graft-liver T cell receptor repertoires were compared against recipient peripheral blood repertoires. Overall study results and limits: Intra-allograft T cell receptor repertoires in the liver reportedly differed from peripheral blood repertoires.

Worth noting for this clonotype: No antigen is known for it. A much larger clone differs by one base, so this may be a read error.

The V and J ends lost 5 bases and 2 bases respectively, with 15 bases between them. The V gene's germline CDR1 is MDHEN and CDR2 SYDVKM. The CDR3 totals 15 residues. TCRdb redid the calling of the reads with MiXCR, one entry per CDR3 protein. The repertoire includes fewer than 15,000 distinct CDR3 sequences, around 18% of them detected once, and roughly 2% sits in the top ten. This clonotype was sampled from a human patient who had a liver transplant. T cells may partly derive from the graft donor. This chain links TRBV28 with TRBJ1-2, with D tentatively TRBD1 (5 bases). The CDR3: CASSGEGTGNYGYTF. The CDR3 DNA reads TGTGCCAGCAGTGGGGAGGGGACGGGGAACTATGGCTACACCTTC.